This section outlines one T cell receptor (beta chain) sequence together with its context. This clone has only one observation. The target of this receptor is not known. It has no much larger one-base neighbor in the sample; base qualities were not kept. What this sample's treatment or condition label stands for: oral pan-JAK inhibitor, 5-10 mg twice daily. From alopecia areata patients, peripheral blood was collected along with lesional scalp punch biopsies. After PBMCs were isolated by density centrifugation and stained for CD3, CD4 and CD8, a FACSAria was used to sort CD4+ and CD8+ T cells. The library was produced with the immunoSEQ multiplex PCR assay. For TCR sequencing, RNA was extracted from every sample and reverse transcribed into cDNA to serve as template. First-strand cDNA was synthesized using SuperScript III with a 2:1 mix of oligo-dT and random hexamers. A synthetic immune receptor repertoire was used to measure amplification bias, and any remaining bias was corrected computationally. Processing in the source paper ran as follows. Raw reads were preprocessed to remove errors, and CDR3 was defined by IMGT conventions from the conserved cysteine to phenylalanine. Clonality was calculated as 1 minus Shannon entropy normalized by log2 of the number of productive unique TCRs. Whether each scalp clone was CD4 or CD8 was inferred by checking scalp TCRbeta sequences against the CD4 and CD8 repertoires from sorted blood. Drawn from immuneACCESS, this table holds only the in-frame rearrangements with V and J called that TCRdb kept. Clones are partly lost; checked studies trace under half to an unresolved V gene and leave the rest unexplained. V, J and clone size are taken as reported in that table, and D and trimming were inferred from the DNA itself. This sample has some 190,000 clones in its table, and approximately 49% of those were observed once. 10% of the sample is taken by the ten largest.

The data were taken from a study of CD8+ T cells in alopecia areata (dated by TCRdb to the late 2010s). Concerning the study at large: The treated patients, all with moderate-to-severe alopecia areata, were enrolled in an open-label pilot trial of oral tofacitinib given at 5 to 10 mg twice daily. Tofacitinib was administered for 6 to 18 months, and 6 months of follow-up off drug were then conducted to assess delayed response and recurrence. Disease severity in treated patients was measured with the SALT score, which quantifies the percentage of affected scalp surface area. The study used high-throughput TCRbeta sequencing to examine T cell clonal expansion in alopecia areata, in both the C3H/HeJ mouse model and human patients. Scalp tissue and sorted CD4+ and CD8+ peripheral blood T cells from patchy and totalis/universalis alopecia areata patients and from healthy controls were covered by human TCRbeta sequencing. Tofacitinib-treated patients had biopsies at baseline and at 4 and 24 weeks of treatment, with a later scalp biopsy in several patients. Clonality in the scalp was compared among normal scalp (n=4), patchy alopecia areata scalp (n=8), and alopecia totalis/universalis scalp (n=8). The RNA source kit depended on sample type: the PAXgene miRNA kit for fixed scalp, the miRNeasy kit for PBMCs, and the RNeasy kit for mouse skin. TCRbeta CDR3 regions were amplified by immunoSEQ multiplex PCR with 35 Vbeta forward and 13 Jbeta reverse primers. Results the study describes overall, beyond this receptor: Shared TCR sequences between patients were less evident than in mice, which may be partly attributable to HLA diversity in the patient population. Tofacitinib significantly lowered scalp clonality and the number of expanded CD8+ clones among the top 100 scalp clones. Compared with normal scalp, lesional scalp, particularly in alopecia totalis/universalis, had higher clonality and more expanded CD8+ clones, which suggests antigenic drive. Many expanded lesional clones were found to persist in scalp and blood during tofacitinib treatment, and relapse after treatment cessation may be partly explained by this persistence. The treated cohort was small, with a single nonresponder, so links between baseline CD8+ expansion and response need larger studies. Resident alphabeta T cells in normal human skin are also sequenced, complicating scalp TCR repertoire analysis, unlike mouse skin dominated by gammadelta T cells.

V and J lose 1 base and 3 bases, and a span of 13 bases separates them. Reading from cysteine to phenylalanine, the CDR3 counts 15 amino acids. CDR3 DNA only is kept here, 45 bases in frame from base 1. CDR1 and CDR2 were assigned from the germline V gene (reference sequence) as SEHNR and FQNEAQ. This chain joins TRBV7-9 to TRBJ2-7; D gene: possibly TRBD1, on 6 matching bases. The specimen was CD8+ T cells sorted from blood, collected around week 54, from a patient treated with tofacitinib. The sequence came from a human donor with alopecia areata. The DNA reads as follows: TGTGCCAGCAGCTTAGTTACCGGGACAAGCTACGAGCAGTACTTC. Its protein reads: CASSLVTGTSYEQYF.